The 22 T cell receptor beta chains in this list originate from one sample, sequenced in a study of blood T cell repertoires in COVID-19. Sequenced by immunoSEQ multiplex PCR; TCRdb stores in-frame clones only, minus some. The sample carries around 120,000 clones, 86% recorded once. The sample comprised PBMCs or T cells enriched from blood (not recorded which). These receptors were taken from a woman aged 45 to 65 who had recovered from COVID-19.

The chain recombines TRBV4-3 with TRBJ1-1, with 11 bases aligning to TRBD1. This CDR3 is 15 amino acids long. J was trimmed by 3 bases and V by 4 bases; bases with no gene match: 4. Looked up from germline, CDR1 is LGHNA and CDR2 is YSLEER. The chain's CDR3 is CASSPEGQGDTEAFF. In nucleotides, the CDR3 is TGCGCCAGCAGCCCAGAGGGACAGGGGGACACTGAAGCTTTCTTT.

The chain joins TRBV7-9 to TRBJ2-3; 12 bases are shared with TRBD2. Germline CDR1 SEHNR, CDR2 FQNEAQ (reference sequence). Unmatched junction bases numbered 6, after V lost 6 bases and J lost 2 bases. CDR3 length: 16 residues. CDR3 nucleotide sequence: TGTGCCAGCAGGGAACTAGCGGGGGGAACCACAGATACGCAGTATTTT. It specifies CASRELAGGTTDTQYF. Combining the CDR3 with reference TRBV7-9 and TRBJ2-3 gives the whole variable domain DTGVSQNPRHKITKRGQNVTFRCDPISEHNRLYWYRQTLGQGPEFLTYFQNEAQLEKSRLLSDRFSAERPKGSFSTLEIQRTEQGDSAMYLCASRELAGGTTDTQYFGPGTRLTVL.

The CDR3 loop is CASSQRTVTNQPQHF. CDR3 in DNA: TGTGCCAGCTCACAAAGGACTGTAACTAATCAGCCCCAGCATTTT. The rearrangement uses TRBV18 and TRBJ1-5; D call uncertain. This CDR3 spans 15 amino acids. Trimming took 4 bases from V and 4 from J, leaving 14 bases between them. CDR1 and CDR2 from the germline V gene are KGHSH and LQKENI.

This sequence joins TRBV6-5 and TRBJ1-6; possibly TRBD1 for D (6 bases). The CDR3 contains 15 residues. Trimming left V 1 base short and J 4 bases short, with 8 bases between. Per the germline V gene, CDR1 is MNHEY and CDR2 is SVGAGI. CDR3 in DNA: TGTGCCAGCAGTTACTGGGACACGTATAATTCACCCCTCCACTTT. This sequence encodes CASSYWDTYNSPLHF.

The CDR3 DNA sequence: TGTGCCAGCAGTGAAGCGACCCGAGGACAGGGGAAAAACATTCAGTACTTC. Amino acids: CASSEATRGQGKNIQYF. V and J are TRBV6-1 and TRBJ2-4, with 9 bases fitting TRBD1. The trim removed 0 bases at V and 4 bases at J, leaving 7 bases unmatched. Germline V gene lookup returns CDR1 MNHNS and CDR2 SASEGT. This CDR3 has 17 residues.

In its sample, this clone was seen once. The CDR3 spells CASSYGPPGYQGYTF. Written as DNA, the CDR3 is TGTGCCAGCAGTTACGGCCCTCCAGGGTATCAGGGCTACACCTTC. This chain links TRBV6-2 or TRBV6-3 with TRBJ1-2, with D possibly matching TRBD1 (5 bases). Looked up from germline, CDR1 is MNHEY and CDR2 is SVGEGT. Trimming removed 2 bases from V and 8 bases from J, with 18 bases in between. There are 15 residues in the CDR3.

This chain links TRBV3-1 (or the pseudogene TRBV3-2) with TRBJ1-1, with D unresolved. CDR3 size: 12 residues. From germline, CDR1 is LGHDT and CDR2 YNNKEL (reference sequence). V dropped 3 bases and J dropped 8 bases, with 10 bases sitting between them. CDR3 loop: CASSQSYSEAFF. For the CDR3, the DNA is TGTGCCAGCAGCCAGTCCTACAGCGAAGCTTTCTTT.

CDR3 residues: CASSWTSGGETQYF. The CDR3 coding sequence is TGCGCCAGCAGCTGGACTAGCGGGGGGGAGACCCAGTACTTC. The rearrangement joins TRBV5-1 to TRBJ2-5, with 14 bases matching TRBD2. The germline CDR1 and CDR2 sequences are SGHRS and YFSETQ. Germline trimming cut 3 bases from V and 5 bases from J; bases unmatched to any gene: 0. The CDR3 runs to 14 residues.

This chain links TRBV3-1 (or the pseudogene TRBV3-2) with TRBJ2-7; a weak D match, TRBD2 (5 bases). Germline loops: CDR1 LGHDT, CDR2 YNNKEL (reference sequence). This CDR3 is 16 amino acids long. The V end was cut by 3 bases, the J end by 7 bases, with 22 bases between. CDR3 sequence (DNA): TGTGCCAGCAGCCATCCGTCGCATGACGGGGTTGGGGAGCAGTACTTC. It specifies CASSHPSHDGVGEQYF.

The chain has TRBV7-8 and TRBJ1-5; no clear D. V shed 8 bases and J shed 2 bases, with 19 bases lying between them. This CDR3 has 16 amino acids. Per the germline V gene, CDR1 is SGHVS and CDR2 is FQNEAQ. CDR3 bases: TGTGCCAGCGTACTAGCCCGGGATATCGGCAATCAGCCCCAGCATTTT. Amino acids: CASVLARDIGNQPQHF.

This chain joins TRBV6-6 and TRBJ2-2; the D is unclear. The germline V gene has CDR1 MNHNY and CDR2 SVGAGI (reference sequence). V lost 2 bases and J lost 5, with 9 bases in between. This CDR3 is built from 14 residues. The CDR3 DNA reads as TGTGCCAGCAGTTACAACGCAGATACCGGGGAGCTGTTTTTT. It specifies CASSYNADTGELFF.

As to this clone: The same CDR3 can be traced to other DNA sequences in this sample. The V and J genes are TRBV7-9 and TRBJ2-7; a weak D match, TRBD2 (6 bases). The CDR3 runs to 14 residues. The germline CDR1 and CDR2 sequences are SEHNR and FQNEAQ (reference sequence). V lost 5 bases, J lost 0 bases, and 11 bases lay in between. CDR3 sequence reads: CASSPTGGSYEQYF. In DNA, the CDR3 is TGTGCCAGCAGCCCGACCGGGGGCTCCTACGAGCAGTACTTC. The complete variable domain, with remaining parts taken from reference TRBV7-9 and TRBJ2-7, reads DTGVSQNPRHKITKRGQNVTFRCDPISEHNRLYWYRQTLGQGPEFLTYFQNEAQLEKSRLLSDRFSAERPKGSFSTLEIQRTEQGDSAMYLCASSPTGGSYEQYFGPGTRLTVT.

V and J are TRBV6-5 and TRBJ1-1; a possible D gene is TRBD1 (5 bases). The CDR3 loop spans 14 amino acids. Germline V gives CDR1 MNHEY, CDR2 SVGAGI. Trimming pared 0 bases from V and 3 bases from J, leaving 8 bases between. The CDR3 loop reads CASSYSQGYTEAFF. DNA of the CDR3: TGTGCCAGCAGTTACTCGCAGGGCTACACTGAAGCTTTCTTT.

The genes are TRBV18 and TRBJ2-3; 8 positions agree with TRBD2. CDR3 length equals 15 residues. The germline CDR1 and CDR2 sequences are KGHSH and LQKENI. After removal of 5 bases from V and 4 bases from J, the junction contained 8 bases not matched to a gene. CDR3 loop: CASSFDRGGADTQYF. Written as DNA, the CDR3 is TGTGCCAGCTCATTCGACCGGGGGGGTGCAGATACGCAGTATTTT.

The chain couples TRBV18 to TRBJ2-7; 13 bases line up with TRBD2. Germline V gene data show CDR1 as KGHSH and CDR2 as LQKENI. V lost 3 bases, J lost 2 bases, and 4 bases stayed unmatched. The CDR3 runs 16 residues. Here the CDR3 DNA reads TGTGCCAGCTCACCTCCAGGACTAGCGGGGGCCTACGAGCAGTACTTC. Amino acids: CASSPPGLAGAYEQYF.

The chain recombines TRBV12-5 with TRBJ2-7; possible D gene TRBD1, 5 bases. V was trimmed by 10 bases and J by 3 bases, leaving 19 bases between them. The CDR3 consists of 14 residues. In germline, CDR1 is LGHNT, CDR2 FRNRAP. CDR3 loop: CATTTSQADYEQYF. The CDR3 DNA is TGTGCTACAACCACCTCACAGGCCGACTACGAGCAGTACTTC.

V gene TRBV11-3 combines with J gene TRBJ1-5, with TRBD1 identical over 7 bases. CDR3 length: 19 residues. The germline CDR1 and CDR2 sequences are SGHNT and YENEEA. J gave up 0 bases and V 1 base, and 12 bases lay outside the gene matches. The CDR3 sequence: CASSLGRGGEHNSNQPQHF. The CDR3 DNA reads as TGTGCCAGCAGCTTAGGTCGAGGGGGCGAACATAATAGCAATCAGCCCCAGCATTTT.

This chain links TRBV10-3 with TRBJ2-3; 7 bases fit TRBD1. Germline trimming cut 9 bases from V and 2 bases from J; bases unmatched to any gene: 5. Germline-derived CDR1 and CDR2 are ENHRY and SYGVKD. This CDR3 has 13 amino acids. The CDR3 DNA follows: TGTGCCATTAGACAGGGAGTCACAGATACGCAGTATTTT. Encoded protein: CAIRQGVTDTQYF.

The V call is TRBV11-2, the J call TRBJ2-2; tentatively, D is TRBD1 (5 bases). CDR1 and CDR2 from the germline V gene are SGHAT and FQNNGV. The V gene lost 1 base and the J gene lost 1 base, with 7 bases spanning the gap. The CDR3 has 15 residues. CDR3 sequence reads: CASSLGTLNTGELFF. The DNA for the CDR3 is TGTGCCAGCAGCTTAGGGACATTGAACACCGGGGAGCTGTTTTTT.

This chain joins TRBV7-9 and TRBJ2-5, with no clear D. Trimming took off 6 bases at V and 3 bases at J, with 14 bases between the two ends. The CDR3 loop spans 14 amino acids. The V gene's germline CDR1 is SEHNR and CDR2 FQNEAQ (reference sequence). CDR3 DNA sequence: TGTGCCAGCAGGCACGCCTCAAGAGAAGAGACCCAGTACTTC. Encoded protein: CASRHASREETQYF.

This clone occurred once. V is TRBV5-1 and J is TRBJ2-5, with TRBD1 matching over 11 bases. The germline V gene has CDR1 SGHRS and CDR2 YFSETQ. V was pared by 4 bases and J by 4 bases, with 9 bases of the junction left unmatched. The CDR3 totals 16 residues. CDR3 sequence reads: CASSQNGQGAVETQYF. The CDR3 nucleotides are TGCGCCAGCAGCCAAAACGGACAGGGGGCTGTAGAGACCCAGTACTTC.

The CDR3 region is CASSSTGNTEAFF. The CDR3 nucleotides read TGCGCCAGCAGCTCCACGGGGAACACTGAAGCTTTCTTT. V gene TRBV5-1 combines with J gene TRBJ1-1; D is uncertain. The CDR3 extends over 13 amino acids. V was shortened by 3 bases and J by 1 base, with 7 bases between the two germline ends. Germline-derived CDR1 and CDR2 are SGHRS and YFSETQ.